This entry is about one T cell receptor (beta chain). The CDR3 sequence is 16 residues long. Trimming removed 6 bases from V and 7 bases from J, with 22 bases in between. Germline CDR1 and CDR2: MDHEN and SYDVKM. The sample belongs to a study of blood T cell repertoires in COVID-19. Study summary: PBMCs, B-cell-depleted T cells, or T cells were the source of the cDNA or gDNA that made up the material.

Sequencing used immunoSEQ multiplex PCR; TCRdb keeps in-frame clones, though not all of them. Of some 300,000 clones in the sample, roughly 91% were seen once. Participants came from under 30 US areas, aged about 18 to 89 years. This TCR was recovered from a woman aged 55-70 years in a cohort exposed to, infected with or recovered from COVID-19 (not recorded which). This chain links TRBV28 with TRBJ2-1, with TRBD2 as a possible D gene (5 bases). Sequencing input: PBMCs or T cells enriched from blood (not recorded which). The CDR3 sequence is CASSPLLGEVGNEQFF. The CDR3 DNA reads TGTGCCAGCAGCCCCCTTTTGGGAGAGGTAGGAAATGAGCAGTTCTTC.